This T cell receptor beta chain was obtained from a study of blood T cell repertoires in COVID-19. In the study overall: PBMCs, B-cell-depleted T cells, or T cells provided the cDNA or gDNA that made up the material.

The CDR3 runs to 14 residues. Germline V gene sequence: CDR1 MNHEY, CDR2 SVGAGI. Trimming took off 5 bases at V and 4 bases at J, with 12 bases between the two ends. Sequenced by immunoSEQ multiplex PCR; TCRdb stores in-frame clones only, minus some. The sample contains about 270,000 clones, roughly 86% of which appear only once. The sequenced sample was peripheral blood. The sequence was collected from a man aged 40-49 years with active or convalescent COVID-19. The V call is TRBV6-5, the J call TRBJ1-3, with D possibly TRBD1 on 5 matching bases. CDR3 sequence (DNA): TGTGCCAGCAGTCGGGGGGGACGGGGAAACACCATATATTTT. Amino acids: CASSRGGRGNTIYF.